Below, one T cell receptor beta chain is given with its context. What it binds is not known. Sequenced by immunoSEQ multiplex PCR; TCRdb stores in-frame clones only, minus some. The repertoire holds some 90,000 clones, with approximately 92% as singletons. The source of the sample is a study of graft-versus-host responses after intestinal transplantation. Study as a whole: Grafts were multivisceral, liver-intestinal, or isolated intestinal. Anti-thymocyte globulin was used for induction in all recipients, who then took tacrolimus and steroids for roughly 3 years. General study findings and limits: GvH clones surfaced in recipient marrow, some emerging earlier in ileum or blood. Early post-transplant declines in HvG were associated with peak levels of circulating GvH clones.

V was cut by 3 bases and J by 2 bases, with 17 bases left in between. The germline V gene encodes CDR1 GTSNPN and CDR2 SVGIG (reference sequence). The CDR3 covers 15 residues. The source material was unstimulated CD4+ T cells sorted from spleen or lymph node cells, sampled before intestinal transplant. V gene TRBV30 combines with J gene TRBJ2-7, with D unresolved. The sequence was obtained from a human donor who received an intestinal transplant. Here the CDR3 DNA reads TGTGCCTGGAGGGCACCACGAGGTCCTACCTACGAGCAGTACTTC. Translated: CAWRAPRGPTYEQYF.